The clone carrying this T cell receptor (beta chain) was seen more than once but under ten times. At the DNA level, this CDR3 is encoded by other sequences in the same sample as well. The data are from a study of beta chain features in type 1 diabetes. Based on CD45RO/CCR7/CD25/CD127/CD95/CD27, CD4+ regulatory, stem cell-like memory, naive and central memory cells were sorted. Investigators reverse transcribed all isolated RNA, so they sequenced expressed TCRB transcripts. Measured with immunoSEQ multiplex PCR; TCRdb has only the in-frame clones, and not every one. The top ten hold 0.026% of the sample, which has roughly 240,000 clones, roughly 15% seen once. Trimming took 5 bases from V and 4 from J, leaving 14 bases between them. CDR1 SQVTM and CDR2 ANQGSEA come from the germline V gene. This CDR3 has 13 residues.

Specimen: naive CD4+ T cells from blood. The V call is TRBV29-1, the J call TRBJ1-1, with a weak D call TRBD1 (6 bases). The clonotype originates from a middle-aged woman in good health. CDR3 nucleotides: TGCAGCGTTTCGACAGGAGGCAGCACTGAAGCTTTCTTT. Its translation is CSVSTGGSTEAFF.